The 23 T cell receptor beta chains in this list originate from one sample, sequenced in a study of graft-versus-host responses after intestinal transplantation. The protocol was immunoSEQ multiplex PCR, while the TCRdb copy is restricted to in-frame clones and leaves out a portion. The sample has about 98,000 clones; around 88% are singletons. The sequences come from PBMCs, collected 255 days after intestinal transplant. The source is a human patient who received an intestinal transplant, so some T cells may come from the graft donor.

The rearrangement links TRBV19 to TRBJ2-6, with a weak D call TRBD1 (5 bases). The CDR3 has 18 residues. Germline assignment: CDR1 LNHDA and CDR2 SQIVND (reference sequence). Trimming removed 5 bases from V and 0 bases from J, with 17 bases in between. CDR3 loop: CASSLRGFSRSGANVLTF. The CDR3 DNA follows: TGTGCCAGTAGTCTTAGGGGATTTTCGCGCTCTGGGGCCAACGTCCTGACTTTC.

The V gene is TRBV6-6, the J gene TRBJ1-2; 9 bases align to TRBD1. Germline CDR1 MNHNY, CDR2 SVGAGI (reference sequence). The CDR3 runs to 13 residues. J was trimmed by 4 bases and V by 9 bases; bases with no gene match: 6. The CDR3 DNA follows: TGTGCCAGTTCGGACAGGGGTGGCTATGGCTACACCTTC. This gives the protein CASSDRGGYGYTF.

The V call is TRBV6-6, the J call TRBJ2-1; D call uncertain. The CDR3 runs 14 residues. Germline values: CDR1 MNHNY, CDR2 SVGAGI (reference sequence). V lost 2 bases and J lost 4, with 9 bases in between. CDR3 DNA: TGTGCCAGCAGTTACCTCCCCGGGTACAATGAGCAGTTCTTC. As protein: CASSYLPGYNEQFF.

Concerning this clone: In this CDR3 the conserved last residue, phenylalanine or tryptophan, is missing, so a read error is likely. CDR3 nucleotide sequence: TGTGCCAGCAGCCCGGGGCCGACTGAAGCTTTCCTT. Protein: CASSPGPTEAFL. The chain joins TRBV6-5 to TRBJ1-1; D might be TRBD1 (5 bases). Trimming took off 6 bases at V and 5 bases at J, with 10 bases between the two ends. CDR3 length equals 12 residues. CDR1 and CDR2 from the germline V gene are MNHEY and SVGAGI.

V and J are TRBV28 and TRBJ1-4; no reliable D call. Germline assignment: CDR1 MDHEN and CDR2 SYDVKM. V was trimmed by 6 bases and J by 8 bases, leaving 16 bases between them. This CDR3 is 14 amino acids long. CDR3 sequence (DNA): TGTGCCAGCAGACCACTGCCCGGTGCGGAAAAACTGTTTTTT. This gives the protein CASRPLPGAEKLFF. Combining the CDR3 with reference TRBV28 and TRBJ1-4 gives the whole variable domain DVKVTQSSRYLVKRTGEKVFLECVQDMDHENMFWYRQDPGLGLRLIYFSYDVKMKEKGDIPEGYSVSREKKERFSLILESASTNQTSMYLCASRPLPGAEKLFFGSGTQLSVL.

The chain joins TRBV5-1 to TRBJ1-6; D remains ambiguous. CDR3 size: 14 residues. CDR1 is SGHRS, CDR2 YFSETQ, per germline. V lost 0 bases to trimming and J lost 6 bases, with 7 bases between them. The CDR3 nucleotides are TGCGCCAGCAGCTTGGAATCCCTTAATTCACCCCTCCACTTT. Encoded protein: CASSLESLNSPLHF.

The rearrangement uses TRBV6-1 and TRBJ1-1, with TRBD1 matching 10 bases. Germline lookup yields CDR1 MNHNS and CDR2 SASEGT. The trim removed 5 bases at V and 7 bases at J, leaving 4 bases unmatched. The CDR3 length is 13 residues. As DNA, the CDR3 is TGTGCCAGCAGTCCGGGACAGGGGTTTGAAGCTTTCTTT. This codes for CASSPGQGFEAFF.

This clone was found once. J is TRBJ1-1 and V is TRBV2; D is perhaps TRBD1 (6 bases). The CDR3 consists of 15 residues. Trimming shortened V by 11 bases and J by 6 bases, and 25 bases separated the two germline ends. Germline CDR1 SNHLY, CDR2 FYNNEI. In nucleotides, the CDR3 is TGTGCCGGGGGGCCCCGGAGGGACGAAAGCGCTGAAGCTTTCTTT. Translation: CAGGPRRDESAEAFF.

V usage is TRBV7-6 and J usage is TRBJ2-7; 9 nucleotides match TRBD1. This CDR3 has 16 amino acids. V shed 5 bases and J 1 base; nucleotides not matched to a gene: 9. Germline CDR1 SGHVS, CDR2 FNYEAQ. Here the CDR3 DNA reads TGTGCCAGCAGCGCCCCGGGACAGGGTAGGTCCTACGAGCAGTACGTC. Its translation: CASSAPGQGRSYEQYV.

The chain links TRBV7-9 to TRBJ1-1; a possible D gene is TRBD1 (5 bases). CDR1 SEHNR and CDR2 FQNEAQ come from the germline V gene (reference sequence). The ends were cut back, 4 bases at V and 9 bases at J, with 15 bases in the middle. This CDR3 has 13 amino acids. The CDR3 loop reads CASSSRQSVQAFF. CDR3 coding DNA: TGTGCCAGCAGCTCCCGACAGTCGGTTCAAGCTTTCTTT.

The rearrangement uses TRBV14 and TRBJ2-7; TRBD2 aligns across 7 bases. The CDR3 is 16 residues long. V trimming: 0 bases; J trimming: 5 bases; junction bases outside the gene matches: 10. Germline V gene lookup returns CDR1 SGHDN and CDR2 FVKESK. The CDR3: CASSQEKRGKSHEQYF. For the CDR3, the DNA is TGTGCCAGCAGCCAAGAAAAGCGGGGTAAGAGCCACGAGCAGTACTTC.

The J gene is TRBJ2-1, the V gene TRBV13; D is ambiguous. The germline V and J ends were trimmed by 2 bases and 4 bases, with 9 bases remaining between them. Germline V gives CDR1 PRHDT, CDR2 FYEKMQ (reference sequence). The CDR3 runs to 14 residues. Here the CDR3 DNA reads TGTGCCAGCAGCTTATTAGGCCATTACAATGAGCAGTTCTTC. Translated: CASSLLGHYNEQFF.

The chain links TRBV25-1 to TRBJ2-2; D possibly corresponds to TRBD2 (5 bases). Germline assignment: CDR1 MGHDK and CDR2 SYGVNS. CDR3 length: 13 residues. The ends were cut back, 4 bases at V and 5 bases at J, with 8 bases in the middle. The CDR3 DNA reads TGTGCCAGCAGTGGAAGGGAGACCGGGGAGCTGTTTTTT. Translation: CASSGRETGELFF. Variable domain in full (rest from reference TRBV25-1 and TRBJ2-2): EADIYQTPRYLVIGTGKKITLECSQTMGHDKMYWYQQDPGMELHLIHYSYGVNSTEKGDLSSESTVSRIRTEHFPLTLESARPSHTSQYLCASSGRETGELFFGEGSRLTVL.

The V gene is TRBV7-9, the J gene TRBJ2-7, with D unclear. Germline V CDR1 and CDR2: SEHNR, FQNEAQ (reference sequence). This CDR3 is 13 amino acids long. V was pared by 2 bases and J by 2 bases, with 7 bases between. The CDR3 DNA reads TGTGCCAGCAGCTTACGCCAAACCTACGAGCAGTACTTC. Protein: CASSLRQTYEQYF.

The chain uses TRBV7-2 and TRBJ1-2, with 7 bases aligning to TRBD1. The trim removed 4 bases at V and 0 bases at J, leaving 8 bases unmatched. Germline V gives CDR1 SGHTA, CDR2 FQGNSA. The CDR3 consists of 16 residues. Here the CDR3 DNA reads TGTGCCAGCAGCTCTTACGGGACAGTCTCTAACTATGGCTACACCTTC. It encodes CASSSYGTVSNYGYTF.

CDR3 nucleotide sequence: TGTGCAAGTCGCCAATCAGGGTGTTCCTACGAGCAGTACTTC. The encoded protein is CASRQSGCSYEQYF. V and J are TRBV12-2 and TRBJ2-7; the DNA was not used to check the table's D call, TRBD1. TRBV12-2 is a known pseudogene. CDR3 length: 14 amino acids.

The CDR3 loop is CASSLAETQYF. The CDR3 DNA reads as TGTGCCAGCAGCTTAGCGGAGACCCAGTACTTC. The rearrangement uses TRBV7-2 and TRBJ2-5; D ambiguous. Trimming cost V 0 bases and J 5 bases, with 1 base left between them. This CDR3 region has 11 residues. CDR1 SGHTA and CDR2 FQGNSA come from the germline V gene. Complete variable domain (other parts from reference TRBV7-2 and TRBJ2-5): GAGVSQSPSNKVTEKGKDVELRCDPISGHTALYWYRQSLGQGLEFLIYFQGNSAPDKSGLPSDRFSAERTGGSVSTLTIQRTQQEDSAVYLCASSLAETQYFGPGTRLLVL.

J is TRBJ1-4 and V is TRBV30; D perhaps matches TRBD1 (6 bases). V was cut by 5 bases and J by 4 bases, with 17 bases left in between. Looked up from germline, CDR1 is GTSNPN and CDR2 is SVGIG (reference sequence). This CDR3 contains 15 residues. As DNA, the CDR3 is TGTGCCTGGGCCCCTGATGAGGGGGTTAATGAAAAACTGTTTTTT. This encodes CAWAPDEGVNEKLFF.

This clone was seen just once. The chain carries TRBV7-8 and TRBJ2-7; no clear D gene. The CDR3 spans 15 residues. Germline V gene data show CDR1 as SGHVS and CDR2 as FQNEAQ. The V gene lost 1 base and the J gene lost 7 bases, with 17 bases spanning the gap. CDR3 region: CASSLGGPSMEEQYF. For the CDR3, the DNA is TGTGCCAGCAGCTTAGGGGGTCCCTCGATGGAGGAGCAGTACTTC. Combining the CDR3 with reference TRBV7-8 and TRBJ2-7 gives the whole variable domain GAGVSQSPRYKVAKRGQDVALRCDPISGHVSLFWYQQALGQGPEFLTYFQNEAQLDKSGLPSDRFFAERPEGSVSTLKIQRTQQEDSAVYLCASSLGGPSMEEQYFGPGTRLTVT.

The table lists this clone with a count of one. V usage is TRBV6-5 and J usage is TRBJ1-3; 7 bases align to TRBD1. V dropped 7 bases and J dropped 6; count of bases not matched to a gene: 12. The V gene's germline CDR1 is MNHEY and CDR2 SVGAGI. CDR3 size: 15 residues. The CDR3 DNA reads TGTGCCAGCATCCCGGGTAGGGGGCGTGAAAACACCATATATTTT. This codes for CASIPGRGRENTIYF.

CDR3 region: CASRGRDRDVSYEQYF. As DNA, the CDR3 is TGTGCCAGCAGAGGCCGGGACAGGGATGTATCCTACGAGCAGTACTTC. V and J are TRBV2 and TRBJ2-7, with 9 bases lining up with TRBD1. The CDR3 contains 16 residues. V lost 6 bases and J lost 1; bases outside the gene matches: 10. The germline V gene encodes CDR1 SNHLY and CDR2 FYNNEI.

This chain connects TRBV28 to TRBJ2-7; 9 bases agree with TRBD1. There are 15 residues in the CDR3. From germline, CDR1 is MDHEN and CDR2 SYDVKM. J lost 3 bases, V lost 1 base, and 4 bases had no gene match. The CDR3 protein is CASSLYKDRGYEQYV. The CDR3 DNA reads TGTGCCAGCAGTTTATATAAGGACAGGGGCTACGAGCAGTACGTC.

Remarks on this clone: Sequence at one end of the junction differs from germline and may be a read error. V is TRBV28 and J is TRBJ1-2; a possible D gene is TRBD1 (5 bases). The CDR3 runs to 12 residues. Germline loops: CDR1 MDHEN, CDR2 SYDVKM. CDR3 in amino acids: CASSQTGAEGPF. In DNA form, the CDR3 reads TGTGCCAGCAGTCAAACGGGTGCGGAGGGGCCCTTC.